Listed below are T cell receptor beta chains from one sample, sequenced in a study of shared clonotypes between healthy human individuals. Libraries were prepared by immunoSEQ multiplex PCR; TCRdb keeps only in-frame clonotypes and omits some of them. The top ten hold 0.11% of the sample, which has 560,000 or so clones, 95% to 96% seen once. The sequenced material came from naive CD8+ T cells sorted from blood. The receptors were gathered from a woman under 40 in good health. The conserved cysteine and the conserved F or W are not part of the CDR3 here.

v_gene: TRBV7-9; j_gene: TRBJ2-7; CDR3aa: ASSRTGGGSYEQY
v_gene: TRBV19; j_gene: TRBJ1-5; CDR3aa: ASSMEGVKPQH
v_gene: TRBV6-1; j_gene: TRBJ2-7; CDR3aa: ASKPGIAYEQY
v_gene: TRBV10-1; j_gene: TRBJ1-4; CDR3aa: ASSETGDEKLF
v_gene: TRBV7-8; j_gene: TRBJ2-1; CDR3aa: ASSLENGNNNEQF
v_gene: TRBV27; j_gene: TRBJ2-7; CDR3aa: ASSLAGEYYEQY
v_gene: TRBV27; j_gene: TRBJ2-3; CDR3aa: ASSFPDSRLTQY
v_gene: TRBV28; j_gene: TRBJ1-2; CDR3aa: ASSLPPRTGEVGYT
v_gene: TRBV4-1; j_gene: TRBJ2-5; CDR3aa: ASSQVRQQETQY
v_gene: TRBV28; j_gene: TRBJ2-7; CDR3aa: ASSLGDREYEQY
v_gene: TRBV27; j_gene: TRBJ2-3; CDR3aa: ASSSIGDTQY
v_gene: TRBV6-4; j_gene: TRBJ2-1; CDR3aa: ASSDSQGDEQF
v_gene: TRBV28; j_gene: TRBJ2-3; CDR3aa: ASSTHWTSGSTDTQY
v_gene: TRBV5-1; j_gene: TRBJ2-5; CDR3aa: ASSWVGLSGGAGGETQY
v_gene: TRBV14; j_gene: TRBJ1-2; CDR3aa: ASSQDITGTGYGYT
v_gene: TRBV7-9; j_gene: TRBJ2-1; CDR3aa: ASSLDEGASYNEQF
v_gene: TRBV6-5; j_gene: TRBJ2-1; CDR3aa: ASSYSNDNEQF